The entry below gives a single T cell receptor beta chain sequence along with its context. TCRdb itself ran the RT-PCR reads through MiXCR, one entry per CDR3 protein. The sample has about 680,000 distinct CDR3 sequences, approximately 15% seen once. From germline, CDR1 is MDHEN and CDR2 SYDVKM. This CDR3 comprises 16 residues. V shed 6 bases and J shed 0 bases, with 12 bases lying between them. The sample consisted of memory CD4+ T cells from blood. The chain uses TRBV28 and TRBJ1-6; no firm D call. The receptor's source is a female donor in good health, serving as a healthy control. The CDR3: CASRARSSSYNSPLHF. CDR3 DNA: TGTGCCAGCAGAGCTAGATCGAGCTCCTATAATTCACCCCTCCACTTT.